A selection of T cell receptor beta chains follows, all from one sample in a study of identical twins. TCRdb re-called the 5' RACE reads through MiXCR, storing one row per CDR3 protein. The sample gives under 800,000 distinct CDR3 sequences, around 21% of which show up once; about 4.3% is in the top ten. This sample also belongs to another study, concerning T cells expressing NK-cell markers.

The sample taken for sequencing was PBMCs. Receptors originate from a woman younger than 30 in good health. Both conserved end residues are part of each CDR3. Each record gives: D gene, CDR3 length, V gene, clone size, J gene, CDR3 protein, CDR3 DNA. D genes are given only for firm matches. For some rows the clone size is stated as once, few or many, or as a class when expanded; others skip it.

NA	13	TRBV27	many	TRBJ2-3	CASSGPFTDTQYF	TGTGCCAGTAGCGGCCCCTTCACAGATACGCAGTATTTT
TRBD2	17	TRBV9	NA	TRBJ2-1	CASSVGLAGSSYNEQFF	TGTGCCAGCAGCGTAGGCCTAGCGGGGAGCTCCTACAATGAGCAGTTCTTC
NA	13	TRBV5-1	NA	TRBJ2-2	CASSLVWAGELFF	TGCGCCAGCAGCTTGGTTTGGGCCGGGGAGCTGTTTTTT
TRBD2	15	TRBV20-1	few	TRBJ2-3	CSARVYSGGTDTQYF	TGCAGTGCTAGGGTCTACAGCGGGGGTACAGATACGCAGTATTTT
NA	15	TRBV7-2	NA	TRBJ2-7	CASSPLVAEWNEQYF	TGTGCCAGCAGCCCCCTCGTAGCGGAGTGGAACGAGCAGTACTTC
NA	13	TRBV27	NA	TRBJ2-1	CASSLLLRDEQFF	TGTGCCAGCAGTCTCTTACTACGGGATGAGCAGTTCTTC
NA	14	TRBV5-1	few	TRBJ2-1	CASSLEVRNNEQFF	TGCGCCAGCAGCTTGGAGGTCAGAAACAATGAGCAGTTCTTC
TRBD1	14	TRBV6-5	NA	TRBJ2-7	CASSFTTGPFEQYF	TGTGCCAGCAGTTTTACGACAGGGCCTTTCGAGCAGTACTTC
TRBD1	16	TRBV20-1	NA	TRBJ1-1	CSARDRRGGAVTEAFF	TGCAGTGCTAGAGATCGGCGAGGGGGCGCCGTAACTGAAGCTTTCTTT
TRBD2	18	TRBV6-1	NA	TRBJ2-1	CASSLLTSGEPSYNEQFF	TGTGCCAGCAGTCTCCTGACTAGCGGGGAACCTTCCTACAATGAGCAGTTCTTC
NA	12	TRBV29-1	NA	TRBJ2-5	CSVDWGRETQYF	TGCAGCGTTGACTGGGGGCGAGAGACCCAGTACTTC
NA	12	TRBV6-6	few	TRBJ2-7	CASSPSLVEQYF	TGTGCCAGCAGCCCATCTTTGGTCGAGCAGTACTTC
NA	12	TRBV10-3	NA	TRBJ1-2	CAISETGYGYTF	TGTGCCATCAGTGAAACGGGATATGGCTACACCTTC
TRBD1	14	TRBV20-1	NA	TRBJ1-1	CSAREGQRNTEAFF	TGCAGTGCTAGAGAGGGACAGAGGAACACTGAAGCTTTCTTT
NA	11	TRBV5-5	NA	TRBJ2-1	CASSFSAEQFF	TGTGCCAGCAGCTTCTCCGCTGAGCAGTTCTTC